This note documents a single T cell receptor (beta chain) sequence. One end of the junction fails to match germline, which may point to a read error. TCRdb's table, derived via immunoSEQ multiplex PCR, lists solely in-frame clones and lacks some. The data contain approximately 2.4 million clones, around 95% of them seen just once; the ten biggest clones take up less than 0.15%. A split of CD4+ cells into CD45RA+ naive and CD45RA-negative memory subsets was performed. The data originate from a study of shared clonotypes between healthy human individuals. The CDR3 spans 13 residues. Germline V gene data show CDR1 as SGHTA and CDR2 as FQGNSA.

V usage is TRBV7-2 and J usage is TRBJ2-7, with TRBD2 identical over 11 bases. The origin of this receptor is a man aged 18 to 30 in good health. The sequenced material came from naive CD4+ T cells sorted from blood. The subset denotes: CD45RA+ positively selected. The chain's CDR3 is CASSLVVESSGGF. CDR3 coding DNA: TGTGCCAGCAGCTTAGTCGTAGAGTCTAGCGGGGGGTTC. Together with reference TRBV7-2 and TRBJ2-7, the CDR3 gives the full variable domain: GAGVSQSPSNKVTEKGKDVELRCDPISGHTALYWYRQSLGQGLEFLIYFQGNSAPDKSGLPSDRFSAERTGGSVSTLTIQRTQQEDSAVYLCASSLVVESSGGFGPGTRLTVT.